This T cell receptor (beta chain) was identified in a study of T cell responses to AZD1222 COVID-19 vaccine (dated by TCRdb to the early 2020s). In the study overall: A total of more than 230 trial participants underwent TCR sequencing, of whom 207 received two doses of AZD1222 and some 25 received two doses of the MenACWY control vaccine. Trial participants were enrolled into age subgroups of 18-55, 56-69 and 70-plus years, which contained about 150, 28 and 57 TCR-sequenced participants, respectively. The research as a whole found: A significant rise in spike-specific TCR breadth and depth was observed after two AZD1222 doses relative to day 0 and relative to MenACWY recipients. Nearly half of unique spike-specific TCRs reportedly recognized epitopes outside regions mutated in the B.1.351 and B.1.1.7 variants. Because no day 14 peak-response samples were available, the repertoires could be characterized only after the peak T cell response. The 56-69-year group was small, and its depth increase did not reach significance, likely because of low power. Most participants were white British and females outnumbered males, and the authors suggested that clonal diversity may have been underestimated. Conclusions about previously exposed vaccinees are limited because only six or seven AZD1222 recipients were SARS-CoV-2 seropositive at baseline. Vaccine-associated CD4 TCRs spanned the whole spike protein, with dominant responses in regions 160-218 and 743-854.

The CDR3 regions of human TCRbeta chains were analyzed by immunosequencing. The paper's data handling went like this. TCRs in the repertoires were matched against a reference library of SARS-CoV-2-specific TCRs that had been generated with the MIRA antigen-specificity platform. Breadth meant the fraction of unique TCRs that were SARS-CoV-2-associated, whereas depth meant the fraction of total T cells that were SARS-CoV-2-associated. Using the MIRA data, each spike-specific TCR was assigned both to the spike region to which the TCR was reactive and to a CD4 or CD8 class. Log10-transformed breadth and depth values were compared by one-way ANOVA with Sidak's multiple comparisons tests. The immuneACCESS repertoire file appears here via TCRdb, limited to in-frame rearrangements. These files lack a portion of the clones; in checked studies, under half of the deficit traces to unresolved V genes, and the cause of the others is not known. V, J and clone size derive from that table, while D and trimming were established from the DNA sequence. For this sample there are 66,000 or so clones; 79% appear just once. Jointly, the top ten make up approximately 23% of the sample.

Concerning this clone itself: Its binding antigen is unknown. Per-base qualities were not stored, and no clone one base away is much larger.

The time point label corresponds to: baseline before first vaccination. The sample's treatment or condition label is to be understood as: meningococcal conjugate vaccine given as trial control. Vaccinee samples were obtained from the UK trials COV001 and COV002, which included a single-blind randomized controlled phase 2/3 trial of AZD1222 (ChAdOx1 nCoV-19) in healthy adults. For TCRbeta chain sequencing, PBMC samples from trial participants were taken at day 0 and at day 28 after the second dose. From its cysteine to its phenylalanine, the CDR3 spans 14 amino acids. The kept DNA is CDR3 alone, 42 bases in frame from the first base. Based on the germline V gene, the CDR1 and CDR2 sequences are SGHAT and FQNNGV. Trimmed from V: 3 bases; trimmed from J: 6 bases; junction bases lacking a gene match: 5.

The chain links TRBV11-2 with TRBJ2-3, with 8 bases in between that match TRBD2. The source is an adult in good health. This specimen consisted of peripheral blood, obtained on day 0 of MenACWY control vaccination. The nucleotide sequence is given as TGTGCCAGCAGCTTGAGCGGGGGCCGTGATACGCAGTATTTT. The translation is CASSLSGGRDTQYF.